This T cell receptor (beta chain) was recovered during a study of T cell responses to AZD1222 COVID-19 vaccine. TCRdb's copy holds only in-frame clones and misses some; the assay was immunoSEQ multiplex PCR. The sample has over 25,000 clones, about 90% seen once; the top ten hold 6.5% to 9%. Trimming cost V 3 bases and J 15 bases; bases outside gene matches: 6. Germline-derived CDR1 and CDR2 are KGHSH and LQKENI. The CDR3 is 12 residues long. The clonotype was recovered from an adult who received the AZD1222 COVID-19 vaccine. The chain links TRBV18 to TRBJ2-1; 9 bases map to TRBD1. This specimen was peripheral blood, taken 28 days after the second AZD1222 dose. CDR3 residues: CASSPTTGGLFF. Written as DNA, the CDR3 is TGTGCCAGCTCACCTACGACAGGGGGTCTGTTCTTC.